The sequence of this T cell receptor beta chain was determined in a study of T-cell reconstitution after alpha-beta-depleted transplantation in children. Study outcomes and limitations: Two months or so post-transplant, alpha-beta T cells reportedly derived from several hundred expanded graft clones. The study traced high day-60 TCRbeta diversity in some patients to surviving recipient T cells and thymic progenitors. Hyperexpanded clones declined; after one year, newly produced T cells mostly supplied diversity.

The sample holds a few counts of this clonotype. Its antigen is still unknown. The CDR3 runs to 19 residues. Trimming removed 5 bases from V and 4 bases from J; junction bases left unmatched: 17. CDR1 and CDR2 (germline): MDHEN, SYDVKM. Preparation of the TCRbeta library involved a method that used unique molecular identifiers. Each CDR3 protein gets one entry after TCRdb re-called the PCR reads with MiXCR. The table lists 500,000 to 650,000 distinct CDR3 sequences, about an eighth of them singletons, with about 15% in the top ten. The gene calls are TRBV28 and TRBJ2-7; 13 bases fit TRBD2. The origin of this receptor is a female patient between 2 and 15 years old who had a stem cell transplant for aplastic anemia, so the T cells may come from the graft donor. The starting material was PBMCs, mostly from graft donor cells, obtained 180 days after TCRalphabeta/CD19-depleted stem cell transplant. The CDR3 loop reads CASSPGLAGAGYLRYEQYF. CDR3 sequence (DNA): TGTGCCAGCAGTCCTGGACTAGCGGGAGCGGGATACCTACGTTACGAGCAGTACTTC.